A selection of T cell receptor beta chains follows, all from one sample in a study of blood T cells in healthy people across ages. TCRdb reprocessed the 5' RACE reads via MiXCR and lists one record per CDR3 protein. Found here are hundreds of thousands of distinct CDR3 sequences, about 42% of them singletons; the top ten hold under 20%. The sample taken for sequencing was blood. The receptors originated from a man aged 60-69 years in good health. The CDR3 runs from the conserved cysteine through the conserved F or W. The D gene is left open where the match is weak. Clone size is given for some rows only: seen once, a few or many times, or a class if the clone is expanded.

>TRBD2|TRBJ2-1|.|16|TRBV4-3
CASSQYLAGGYNEQFF
TGCGCCAGCAGCCAGTACCTAGCGGGGGGGTACAATGAGCAGTTCTTC
>.|TRBJ2-1|few|14|TRBV4-3
CASSQGKGVSEQFF
TGCGCCAGCAGCCAAGGGAAAGGGGTCAGTGAGCAGTTCTTC
>.|TRBJ2-3|.|13|TRBV7-6
CASSHTEADTQYF
TGTGCCAGCTCTCACACCGAGGCAGATACGCAGTATTTT
>TRBD1|TRBJ1-2|.|15|TRBV6-1
CASSVRDRGSGGYTF
TGTGCCAGCAGTGTCCGGGACAGGGGTTCGGGAGGCTACACCTTC
>.|TRBJ2-7|once|14|TRBV21-1
CASSKEWADYEQYF
TGTGCCAGCAGCAAAGAATGGGCGGACTACGAGCAGTACTTC
>TRBD1|TRBJ1-2|few|13|TRBV27
CASRIDRDDGYTF
TGTGCCAGCAGAATCGACAGGGACGATGGCTACACCTTC
>.|TRBJ2-5|.|13|TRBV20-1
CSATRDIQGTQYF
TGCAGTGCTACCCGGGACATCCAAGGGACCCAGTACTTC
>TRBD2|TRBJ2-5|.|15|TRBV6-5
CASRTLAGGEETQYF
TGTGCCAGCAGAACACTAGCGGGGGGAGAAGAGACCCAGTACTTC
>TRBD2|TRBJ2-7|few|15|TRBV5-1
CASSLISGESYEQYF
TGCGCCAGCAGCCTGATAAGCGGGGAGAGCTACGAGCAGTACTTC
>TRBD2|TRBJ2-1|.|16|TRBV20-1
CSAITSGGASYNEQFF
TGCAGTGCTATTACTAGCGGGGGGGCCAGTTACAATGAGCAGTTCTTC